A single sample is the source of the 25 T cell receptor beta chains below, sequenced in a study of blood T cell repertoires in COVID-19 (dated by TCRdb to 2018 to 2020). Receptor amplification or capture employed the immunoSEQ multiplex PCR assay. Drawn from immuneACCESS, this table holds only the in-frame rearrangements with V and J called that TCRdb kept. Clones are partly lost; checked studies trace under half to an unresolved V gene and leave the rest unexplained. The table for this sample lists over 90,000 clones; over 75% of them were counted only once. The ten largest clones capture about 18% of the sample. Sequenced: peripheral blood. These TCRs come from a human donor in a cohort sampled during active COVID-19.

The chain uses TRBV5-1 and TRBJ1-4; D gene ambiguous. Looked up from germline, CDR1 is SGHRS and CDR2 is YFSETQ. The ends were cut back, 0 bases at V and 4 bases at J, with 4 bases in the middle. The CDR3 has 13 amino acids. CDR3 sequence (DNA): TGCGCCAGCAGCTTGGAACTTAATGAAAAACTGTTTTTT. Encoded protein: CASSLELNEKLFF.

The rearrangement links TRBV7-3 to TRBJ2-5; unclear D gene. V was pared by 5 bases and J by 2 bases, with 6 bases between. Looked up from germline, CDR1 is SGHTA and CDR2 is FQGTGA. CDR3 length: 12 residues. CDR3 region: CASSNYQETQYF. DNA for the CDR3: TGTGCCAGCAGCAACTATCAAGAGACCCAGTACTTC. Full variable domain (rest looked up from reference TRBV7-3 and TRBJ2-5): GAGVSQTPSNKVTEKGKYVELRCDPISGHTALYWYRQSLGQGPEFLIYFQGTGAADDSGLPNDRFFAVRPEGSVSTLKIQRTERGDSAVYLCASSNYQETQYFGPGTRLLVL.

The rearrangement uses TRBV3-1 (or the pseudogene TRBV3-2) and TRBJ2-7, with D possibly matching TRBD2 (5 bases). Germline loops: CDR1 LGHDT, CDR2 YNNKEL (reference sequence). This CDR3 comprises 18 residues. Trimming stripped 1 base from V and 3 bases from J, with 22 bases between. CDR3 in amino acids: CASSQGSRTRGCDYEQYF. DNA for the CDR3: TGTGCCAGCAGCCAAGGATCCCGGACCCGGGGTTGCGACTACGAGCAGTACTTC.

This chain uses TRBV19 with TRBJ2-7; D remains ambiguous. CDR3 length: 13 amino acids. Trimming pared 5 bases from V and 1 base from J, leaving 9 bases between. Germline CDR1 LNHDA, CDR2 SQIVND (reference sequence). CDR3 protein: CASSATPSYEQYF. The CDR3, as DNA: TGTGCCAGTAGTGCGACACCTTCCTACGAGCAGTACTTC. The full variable domain, with the rest looked up from reference TRBV19 and TRBJ2-7, is DGGITQSPKYLFRKEGQNVTLSCEQNLNHDAMYWYRQDPGQGLRLIYYSQIVNDFQKGDIAEGYSVSREKKESFPLTVTSAQKNPTAFYLCASSATPSYEQYFGPGTRLTVT.

J is TRBJ1-4 and V is TRBV6-6, with TRBD1 identical over 8 bases. Unmatched junction bases numbered 8, after V lost 1 base and J lost 10 bases. There are 15 residues in the CDR3. Germline CDR1 is MNHNY and CDR2 is SVGAGI (reference sequence). CDR3 in amino acids: CASSYYGQGDGKLFF. Written as DNA, the CDR3 is TGTGCCAGCAGTTACTACGGACAGGGAGACGGAAAACTGTTTTTT.

V usage is TRBV5-1 and J usage is TRBJ2-1, with TRBD2 matching over 14 bases. The germline gives CDR1 SGHRS, CDR2 YFSETQ. The CDR3 runs to 16 residues. J was trimmed by 7 bases and V by 3 bases; bases with no gene match: 6. The CDR3 region has the DNA TGCGCCAGCAGCTCTTCCGGGACTAGCGGGGGAAATGAGCAGTTCTTC. Protein sequence: CASSSSGTSGGNEQFF.

The genes are TRBV10-3 and TRBJ2-1; 9 bases line up with TRBD2. Germline CDR1 ENHRY, CDR2 SYGVKD. CDR3 length: 17 amino acids. The trim removed 6 bases at V and 6 bases at J, leaving 15 bases unmatched. CDR3 coding DNA: TGTGCCATCAGGGGTGGGACGGCGGGGGGGCCCATCAATGAGCAGTTCTTC. This translates into CAIRGGTAGGPINEQFF.

The chain links TRBV10-3 to TRBJ2-7; the D gene is possibly TRBD1 (5 bases). This CDR3 region has 15 residues. Germline V lookup: CDR1 ENHRY, CDR2 SYGVKD. V was clipped by 5 bases and J by 3 bases, with 17 bases between them. The CDR3 bases are TGTGCCATCAGTACAGGACCCAGGTCCCTCTACGAGCAGTACTTC. Translated, it gives CAISTGPRSLYEQYF.

The rearrangement uses TRBV6-2 or TRBV6-3 and TRBJ1-1; no clear D. Trimming removed 1 base from V and 0 bases from J, with 18 bases in between. Looked up from germline, CDR1 is MNHEY and CDR2 is SVGEGT. The CDR3 is 18 amino acids. This CDR3 reads CASSYFFGISDLNTEAFF. CDR3 nucleotides: TGTGCCAGCAGTTACTTTTTTGGTATTTCAGATTTGAACACTGAAGCTTTCTTT.

V usage is TRBV5-6 and J usage is TRBJ2-5; 9 nucleotides match TRBD1. CDR1 is SGHDT and CDR2 is YYEEEE in the germline V gene. This CDR3 is built from 15 residues. With V trimmed by 0 bases and J by 4 bases, 4 bases remained unmatched. The CDR3 region has the DNA TGTGCCAGCAGCTTGGGACAGGGGGGAGGAGAGACCCAGTACTTC. It is translated as CASSLGQGGGETQYF.

This rearrangement joins TRBV4-3 to TRBJ2-7; 10 nucleotides agree with TRBD2. Looked up from germline, CDR1 is LGHNA and CDR2 is YSLEER. The CDR3 totals 18 residues. The V and J ends lost 2 bases and 2 bases, in that order; junction bases with no gene match: 12. The CDR3 bases are TGCGCCAGCAGCCAATCGCAACAGGGACTAGCGTTTGCCTACGAGCAGTACTTC. Amino acids: CASSQSQQGLAFAYEQYF.

The J gene is TRBJ1-6, the V gene TRBV18; 9 bases map to TRBD1. The CDR3 extends over 15 amino acids. V shed 4 bases and J 10 bases; nucleotides not matched to a gene: 8. CDR1 and CDR2 (germline): KGHSH, LQKENI. The CDR3 loop reads CASSLATGGGSPLHF. CDR3 DNA sequence: TGTGCCAGCTCACTCGCGACAGGGGGAGGCTCACCCCTCCACTTT.

In this sample, this clone turned up a few times. V and J are TRBV7-9 and TRBJ1-6; D not resolved. The CDR3 totals 14 residues. Trimming removed 5 bases at V and 7 bases at J, with 12 bases between. Germline CDR1 is SEHNR and CDR2 is FQNEAQ (reference sequence). The DNA for the CDR3 is TGTGCCAGCAGCCCATCGGGGTTCAATTCACCCCTCCACTTT. It codes for CASSPSGFNSPLHF. The entire variable domain, with the rest obtained from reference TRBV7-9 and TRBJ1-6, is as follows: DTGVSQNPRHKITKRGQNVTFRCDPISEHNRLYWYRQTLGQGPEFLTYFQNEAQLEKSRLLSDRFSAERPKGSFSTLEIQRTEQGDSAMYLCASSPSGFNSPLHFGNGTRLTVT.

The chain links TRBV20-1 to TRBJ1-1; D is uncertain. This CDR3 comprises 13 residues. Between the trimmed V and J ends, which lost 3 bases and 2 bases, there was a span of 10 bases. Per germline, CDR1 DFQATT and CDR2 SNEGSKA (reference sequence). The CDR3 DNA is TGCAGTGCTAGTTCTCCGAGCAACACTGAAGCTTTCTTT. Translating gives CSASSPSNTEAFF.

The chain has TRBV27 and TRBJ2-7; TRBD1 aligns across 9 bases. Germline V gives CDR1 MNHEY, CDR2 SMNVEV (reference sequence). The CDR3 totals 17 residues. Losses at the gene ends were 2 bases for V and 2 bases for J; bases not matched to a gene: 10. CDR3 bases: TGTGCCAGCAGTTTAGCCCCAGCAACAGGGGGCCCCTACGAGCAGTACTTC. Translated: CASSLAPATGGPYEQYF.

This clone was counted a single time. The J gene is TRBJ1-5, the V gene TRBV18, with 7 bases aligning to TRBD1. This CDR3 region has 16 residues. Unmatched junction bases numbered 14, after V lost 6 bases and J lost 6 bases. Germline loops: CDR1 KGHSH, CDR2 LQKENI. CDR3 in amino acids: CASSQGMRGLGQPQHF. Here the CDR3 DNA reads TGTGCCAGCTCGCAGGGGATGAGGGGGCTCGGTCAGCCCCAGCATTTT.

The chain is built from TRBV5-1 and TRBJ2-2, with 12 bases lining up with TRBD2. The junction had 7 bases not matched to a gene; V was cut back by 0 bases and J by 4 bases. The germline V gene encodes CDR1 SGHRS and CDR2 YFSETQ. The CDR3 is 18 residues long. In DNA, the CDR3 is TGCGCCAGCAGCTTGGGACTAGCGGGGGACTCAGGCACCGGGGAGCTGTTTTTT. It codes for CASSLGLAGDSGTGELFF.

J is TRBJ1-2 and V is TRBV3-1 (or the pseudogene TRBV3-2); the D is unclear. The CDR3 has 16 residues. V shed 1 base and J shed 7 bases, with 19 bases lying between them. Per the germline V gene, CDR1 is LGHDT and CDR2 is YNNKEL (reference sequence). The CDR3 sequence: CASSQVVRGMDFGYTF. Written as DNA, the CDR3 is TGTGCCAGCAGCCAAGTAGTTCGGGGAATGGATTTTGGCTACACCTTC.

The V and J genes are TRBV3-1 (or the pseudogene TRBV3-2) and TRBJ2-2; 9 bases agree with TRBD1. Germline CDR1 LGHDT, CDR2 YNNKEL (reference sequence). V was clipped by 4 bases and J by 3 bases; unmatched bases: 6. This CDR3 is built from 16 residues. CDR3 DNA: TGTGCCAGCAGCCGAAGCGGGACAGGGTACACCGGGGAGCTGTTTTTT. It translates to CASSRSGTGYTGELFF.

The chain couples TRBV6-5 to TRBJ2-2; 7 bases align to TRBD1. This CDR3 comprises 16 residues. Germline CDR1 and CDR2: MNHEY and SVGAGI. The trim removed 2 bases at V and 5 bases at J, leaving 8 bases unmatched. Here the CDR3 reads CASSYPTGPRTGELFF. The CDR3 DNA sequence: TGTGCCAGCAGTTACCCGACAGGGCCGAGGACCGGGGAGCTGTTTTTT.

The chain recombines TRBV3-1 (or the pseudogene TRBV3-2) with TRBJ2-7; D may be TRBD1 (6 bases). Trimming cost V 6 bases and J 7 bases, with 19 bases left between them. The CDR3 loop spans 14 amino acids. Germline loops: CDR1 LGHDT, CDR2 YNNKEL (reference sequence). In DNA, the CDR3 is TGTGCCAGCAGGCCCGTAGGGGGTGCCGGGGAGCAGTACTTC. Encoded protein: CASRPVGGAGEQYF.

This clone showed up just a few times. The V gene is TRBV6-2 or TRBV6-3, the J gene TRBJ1-5; D perhaps matches TRBD1 (5 bases). V lost 4 bases, J lost 4 bases, and 20 bases lay in between. This CDR3 is built from 17 residues. Germline assignment: CDR1 MNHEY and CDR2 SVGEGT. CDR3 sequence reads: CASSFGVSSGINQPQHF. CDR3 sequence (DNA): TGTGCCAGCAGTTTTGGCGTCTCGTCAGGGATAAATCAGCCCCAGCATTTT.

The rearrangement links TRBV20-1 to TRBJ2-1; 10 positions match TRBD2. Germline V CDR1 and CDR2: DFQATT, SNEGSKA (reference sequence). V lost 3 bases and J lost 5; bases outside the gene matches: 4. This CDR3 comprises 14 residues. CDR3 sequence (DNA): TGCAGTGCTAGTCCAGGGACTAGCGACAATGAGCAGTTCTTC. This codes for CSASPGTSDNEQFF.

The CDR3 DNA follows: TGTGCCAGCGTTAGAGGACTGTACTATGGCTACACCTTC. Amino acids: CASVRGLYYGYTF. The chain joins TRBV5-5 to TRBJ1-2; D uncertain. Trimming took off 7 bases at V and 3 bases at J, with 13 bases between the two ends. The germline gives CDR1 SGHKS, CDR2 YYEKEE (reference sequence). This CDR3 region has 13 residues.

The chain is built from TRBV28 and TRBJ1-1, with 10 bases that match TRBD1. CDR3 length: 17 residues. CDR1 and CDR2 from the germline V gene are MDHEN and SYDVKM. V was clipped by 3 bases and J by 1 base; unmatched bases: 8. CDR3 coding DNA: TGTGCCAGCAGTTTGGGTTTGGGACAGGGGCCGAACACTGAAGCTTTCTTT. Translating gives CASSLGLGQGPNTEAFF.